The 23 T cell receptor beta chains given below trace back to one sample, sequenced in a study of response to subunit inactivated influenza vaccine. TCRdb fed the RT-PCR reads into MiXCR, producing one record per CDR3 protein. Of about 650,000 distinct CDR3 sequences listed, around 13% were seen once; the top ten hold roughly 7.6%. The material sequenced was PBMCs from blood, taken 14 to 15 days before vaccination. Receptors originate from a man aged 50-60 years who received an inactivated influenza vaccine.

There are many counts of this clonotype. The chain has TRBV12-3 or TRBV12-4 and TRBJ2-3; the D gene is possibly TRBD2 (6 bases). With 6 bases removed from V and 2 bases from J, the gap between germline ends came to 12 bases. The CDR3 is 14 amino acids. CDR3: CASSQGLPTDTQYF. The CDR3 DNA reads as TGTGCCAGCAGCCAGGGACTCCCCACAGATACGCAGTATTTT.

This clonotype was detected ten times or more. V gene TRBV18 combines with J gene TRBJ2-3; D may match TRBD1 or TRBD2 (5 bases each). In germline, CDR1 is KGHSH, CDR2 LQKENI. This CDR3 spans 14 amino acids. V was trimmed by 0 bases and J by 1 base, leaving 5 bases between them. The CDR3, as DNA: TGTGCCAGCTCACCACCGGGACGCACAGATACGCAGTATTTT. Translation: CASSPPGRTDTQYF.

The gene calls are TRBV2 and TRBJ2-2; D uncertain. The length of the CDR3 is 13 residues. Trimming took 7 bases from V and 1 from J, leaving 7 bases between them. Germline lookup yields CDR1 SNHLY and CDR2 FYNNEI. CDR3 sequence: CASTVENTGELFF. CDR3 nucleotides: TGTGCCAGCACGGTCGAGAACACCGGGGAGCTGTTTTTT.

This clonotype was seen a handful of times. J is TRBJ2-1 and V is TRBV7-9, with 7 bases fitting TRBD2. V dropped 5 bases and J dropped 7; count of bases not matched to a gene: 8. The length of the CDR3 is 14 residues. From germline, CDR1 is SEHNR and CDR2 FQNEAQ (reference sequence). The CDR3 loop reads CASSVTSPFNEQFF. The DNA for the CDR3 is TGTGCCAGCAGCGTGACTAGCCCTTTTAATGAGCAGTTCTTC.

The chain links TRBV29-1 to TRBJ2-3; 8 positions match TRBD2. Germline V gene lookup returns CDR1 SQVTM and CDR2 ANQGSEA. CDR3 length: 13 residues. V shed 8 bases and J 12 bases; nucleotides not matched to a gene: 16. The CDR3 sequence: CSTVPAGLESQYF. The CDR3 region has the DNA TGCAGCACCGTGCCGGCGGGACTAGAGTCTCAGTATTTT.

The chain couples TRBV11-2 to TRBJ2-7, with 7 bases fitting TRBD1. The germline V gene has CDR1 SGHAT and CDR2 FQNNGV. The CDR3 has 12 amino acids. Trimming cost V 6 bases and J 6 bases; bases outside gene matches: 5. The CDR3 bases are TGTGCCAGCAGTCAACAGGGGAGCGAGCAGTACTTC. Protein sequence: CASSQQGSEQYF.

This clonotype has more than one count but fewer than ten. V and J are TRBV2 and TRBJ2-1; D ambiguous. Looked up from germline, CDR1 is SNHLY and CDR2 is FYNNEI. The length of the CDR3 is 16 residues. V was trimmed by 0 bases and J by 2 bases, leaving 11 bases between them. CDR3 protein: CASSEALSRPYNEQFF. DNA of the CDR3: TGTGCCAGCAGTGAAGCGCTAAGCAGGCCCTACAATGAGCAGTTCTTC.

This clonotype appeared a few times. The V gene is TRBV5-1, the J gene TRBJ2-1; D is undetermined. V dropped 0 bases and J dropped 3 bases, with 13 bases sitting between them. The CDR3 loop spans 16 amino acids. Germline CDR1 and CDR2: SGHRS and YFSETQ. CDR3: CASSLARASSYNEQFF. The CDR3, as DNA: TGCGCCAGCAGCTTGGCTCGGGCCTCAAGCTACAATGAGCAGTTCTTC.

The genes are TRBV7-2 and TRBJ2-3; TRBD1 matches 7 bases. This CDR3 has 15 amino acids. From germline, CDR1 is SGHTA and CDR2 FQGNSA. The V and J ends lost 4 bases and 4 bases, in that order; junction bases with no gene match: 8. Written as DNA, the CDR3 is TGTGCCAGCAGCTCGCAGGGGGTCCCGGCAGATACGCAGTATTTT. It encodes CASSSQGVPADTQYF. Filled out from reference TRBV7-2 and TRBJ2-3, the complete variable domain reads GAGVSQSPSNKVTEKGKDVELRCDPISGHTALYWYRQSLGQGLEFLIYFQGNSAPDKSGLPSDRFSAERTGGSVSTLTIQRTQQEDSAVYLCASSSQGVPADTQYFGPGTRLTVL.

This clonotype was seen a handful of times. The CDR3 sequence: CASSLSGTVDNEQFF. The CDR3 DNA reads TGCGCCAGCAGCCTGTCCGGGACAGTAGACAATGAGCAGTTCTTC. The chain uses TRBV4-1 and TRBJ2-1; 7 bases agree with TRBD1. After removal of 4 bases from V and 5 bases from J, the junction contained 8 bases not matched to a gene. The CDR3 extends over 15 amino acids. Germline CDR1 reads MGHRA; CDR2 reads YSYEKL.

This chain connects TRBV15 to TRBJ2-4, with 7 positions matching TRBD1. The V and J ends lost 2 bases and 3 bases, in that order; junction bases with no gene match: 4. Germline assignment: CDR1 LNHNV and CDR2 YYDKDF (reference sequence). This CDR3 is built from 15 residues. Written as DNA, the CDR3 is TGTGCCACCAGCAGAACTAGGGACAGCAAAAACATTCAGTACTTC. Translating it yields CATSRTRDSKNIQYF.

This clonotype came up a few times. The rearrangement joins TRBV20-1 to TRBJ1-1, with D tentatively TRBD1 (5 bases). The germline gives CDR1 DFQATT, CDR2 SNEGSKA (reference sequence). V lost 0 bases, J lost 3 bases, and 8 bases lay in between. This CDR3 is 13 amino acids long. CDR3 loop: CSARDRGYTEAFF. The DNA for the CDR3 is TGCAGTGCTAGAGATCGGGGGTACACTGAAGCTTTCTTT.

This clonotype was seen more than once but under ten times. This chain links TRBV6-1 with TRBJ2-2, with a weak D call TRBD2 (6 bases). CDR1 is MNHNS, CDR2 SASEGT, per germline. The ends were cut back, 6 bases at V and 3 bases at J, with 14 bases in the middle. The CDR3 has 15 amino acids. The CDR3 coding sequence is TGTGCCAGCAGGGAAAGCGGGTCGTACACCGGGGAGCTGTTTTTT. It codes for CASRESGSYTGELFF.

V and J are TRBV7-2 and TRBJ1-6; no clear D. Germline V gene lookup returns CDR1 SGHTA and CDR2 FQGNSA. V lost 5 bases and J lost 2, with 10 bases in between. CDR3 length equals 15 residues. CDR3 amino acids: CASSPTQAYNSPLHF. The CDR3 DNA is TGTGCCAGCAGCCCAACCCAAGCCTATAATTCACCCCTCCACTTT.

In its sample, this clonotype was seen a few times. The CDR3 region has the DNA TGTGCCAGCAAGGTCAGGGACTTTCACACCGGGGAGCTGTTTTTT. Protein sequence: CASKVRDFHTGELFF. The J gene is TRBJ2-2, the V gene TRBV27; weak D call: TRBD2 (6 bases). V gave up 7 bases and J gave up 3 bases, with 15 bases separating them. The CDR3 totals 15 residues. Germline CDR1 MNHEY, CDR2 SMNVEV (reference sequence).

Only a few counts were recorded for this clonotype. CDR3 bases: TGCAGTGCTAGCAGACAGGGGTTCTACAATGAGCAGTTCTTC. As protein: CSASRQGFYNEQFF. This chain joins TRBV20-1 and TRBJ2-1; TRBD1 matches 8 bases. V was pared by 3 bases and J by 3 bases, with 4 bases of the junction left unmatched. Germline values: CDR1 DFQATT, CDR2 SNEGSKA (reference sequence). The CDR3 totals 14 residues.

The V call is TRBV9, the J call TRBJ2-7; D uncertain. CDR3 length equals 13 residues. Germline assignment: CDR1 SGDLS and CDR2 YYNGEE. Between the trimmed V and J ends, which lost 0 bases and 6 bases, there was a span of 10 bases. The CDR3 loop reads CASSVEVGGEQYF. CDR3 bases: TGTGCCAGCAGCGTAGAAGTGGGTGGCGAGCAGTACTTC.

Concerning this clonotype itself: This may arise from a read error, as a much more abundant clone is one base away. The chain uses TRBV4-3 and TRBJ2-1; D unclear. The CDR3 loop spans 15 amino acids. Germline CDR1 reads LGHNA; CDR2 reads YSLEER. The DNA of the CDR3 is TGCGGCAGCAGCCAAGATGAAGACAATTACAATGAGCAGTTCTTC. Translated: CGSSQDEDNYNEQFF.

This clonotype has a count of ten or more. The J gene is TRBJ2-1, the V gene TRBV7-9; D is unresolved. The germline V gene encodes CDR1 SEHNR and CDR2 FQNEAQ (reference sequence). V was pared by 3 bases and J by 2 bases, with 5 bases between. The CDR3 sequence is 13 residues long. This CDR3 is CASSFHPYNEQFF. The CDR3 DNA reads as TGTGCCAGCAGCTTCCACCCCTACAATGAGCAGTTCTTC.

The V call is TRBV20-1, the J call TRBJ2-7; TRBD1 agrees at 8 bases. This CDR3 spans 14 amino acids. J gave up 2 bases and V 8 bases, and 11 bases lay outside the gene matches. Germline CDR1 DFQATT, CDR2 SNEGSKA (reference sequence). The CDR3 nucleotides read TGCAGTACTTACCGGGACAGGCAAGCCTACGAGCAGTACTTC. It is translated as CSTYRDRQAYEQYF.

The chain joins TRBV25-1 to TRBJ1-6; TRBD1 aligns across 7 bases. V lost 2 bases, J lost 10 bases, and 5 bases stayed unmatched. Germline CDR1 reads MGHDK; CDR2 reads SYGVNS. This CDR3 spans 14 amino acids. The CDR3 here is CASSEAGGFSPLHF. The CDR3 DNA is TGTGCCAGCAGTGAAGCAGGGGGTTTCTCACCCCTCCACTTT.

This clonotype was counted between two and nine times. J is TRBJ1-3 and V is TRBV7-2, with unresolved D. CDR3 length: 14 residues. V lost 6 bases and J 0 bases, leaving 9 bases between the germline ends. CDR1 SGHTA and CDR2 FQGNSA come from the germline V gene. CDR3 residues: CASSFRDSGNTIYF. DNA of the CDR3: TGTGCCAGCAGTTTCCGGGACTCTGGAAACACCATATATTTT.

This clonotype was seen many times. V usage is TRBV7-2 and J usage is TRBJ2-7; D is perhaps TRBD2 (5 bases). Germline CDR1 SGHTA, CDR2 FQGNSA. The CDR3 consists of 16 residues. The V end was cut by 1 base, the J end by 0 bases, with 13 bases between. CDR3 nucleotide sequence: TGTGCCAGCAGCTTAGAGGCTAGCCTGAGCTCCTACGAGCAGTACTTC. As protein: CASSLEASLSSYEQYF.